The TCR beta chain under discussion was sequenced for a study of shared clonotypes between healthy human individuals. At the level of the study: The study drew on two women and three men aged 18 to 49 as donors.

Assay used: immunoSEQ multiplex PCR; TCRdb lists only in-frame clones, some missing. The sample includes hundreds of thousands of clones, around two thirds of them seen just once. This CDR3 region has 14 residues. Looked up from germline, CDR1 is MNHEY and CDR2 is SVGAGI. J lost 4 bases, V lost 5 bases, and 5 bases had no gene match. Only Caucasian adults living in Nashville, Tennessee served as donors. The sample consisted of memory CD4+ T cells sorted from blood. The subset here: CD45RA-negative fraction. The chain employs TRBV6-5 and TRBJ2-3; 8 bases line up with TRBD1. This sequence originates from a woman younger than 45 in good health. This CDR3 reads CASSPGGMADTQYF. For the CDR3, the DNA is TGTGCCAGCAGTCCAGGGGGCATGGCAGATACGCAGTATTTT.